The 25 T cell receptor beta chains below were found in one sample sequenced in a study of human T cells and chemical hapten exposure. TCRdb re-called the RACE reads with MiXCR, one entry per CDR3 protein. The sample lists 250,000 or so distinct CDR3 sequences; roughly 8% were seen once. Indicated time point: pre-sensitization, week 0. Treatment indicated: therapeutic diphenylcyclopropenone sensitization with weekly scalp DPC. The starting material was whole blood, obtained in connection with sensitization to the hapten diphenylcyclopropenone (DPC). These receptors came from a man younger than 35 with alopecia areata. Some clones in this sample may be carry-over from other donors' samples.

This clonotype was detected many times. V usage is TRBV10-3 and J usage is TRBJ2-3, with 8 bases fitting TRBD1. With 10 bases clipped from V and 0 bases from J, the junction kept 6 bases outside the gene matches. Germline assignment: CDR1 ENHRY and CDR2 SYGVKD. The CDR3 is 14 amino acids. The CDR3 DNA is TGTGCCACCTCCGGACAGGGAAGCACAGATACGCAGTATTTT. This codes for CATSGQGSTDTQYF.

This clonotype was observed many times. This chain joins TRBV12-3 or TRBV12-4 and TRBJ2-7; unclear D gene. V lost 5 bases and J lost 0, with 8 bases in between. CDR3 length: 13 residues. The CDR3 nucleotides read TGTGCCAGCAGTCTGGGTGTCTCCTACGAGCAGTACGTC. Translating it yields CASSLGVSYEQYV.

The J gene is TRBJ1-1, the V gene TRBV7-3, with D possibly TRBD1 on 5 matching bases. With 5 bases removed from V and 4 bases from J, the gap between germline ends came to 14 bases. CDR1 is SGHTA and CDR2 is FQGTGA in the germline V gene. The CDR3 consists of 14 residues. The CDR3 here is CASSPGFGGTEAFF. The CDR3 DNA is TGTGCCAGCAGCCCAGGTTTCGGGGGCACTGAAGCTTTCTTT.

The chain combines TRBV9 with TRBJ2-3; 8 nucleotides align to TRBD1. Germline loops: CDR1 SGDLS, CDR2 YYNGEE. J gave up 4 bases and V 0 bases, and 7 bases lay outside the gene matches. CDR3 length: 16 residues. This CDR3 reads CASSVAGETGADTQYF. CDR3 coding DNA: TGTGCCAGCAGCGTAGCAGGGGAGACAGGGGCAGATACGCAGTATTTT.

This clonotype was counted many times. V and J are TRBV20-1 and TRBJ2-3; 13 positions match TRBD2. The CDR3 is 15 amino acids. Germline CDR1 and CDR2: DFQATT and SNEGSKA (reference sequence). With 3 bases clipped from V and 3 bases from J, the junction kept 3 bases outside the gene matches. The CDR3 loop is CSARALAGGTDTQYF. The CDR3 DNA reads as TGCAGTGCTAGGGCACTAGCGGGGGGGACAGATACGCAGTATTTT.

The V call is TRBV7-9, the J call TRBJ2-5, with 9 bases aligning to TRBD2. The CDR3 is 15 residues long. V lost 6 bases and J lost 5; bases outside the gene matches: 10. The germline gives CDR1 SEHNR, CDR2 FQNEAQ (reference sequence). The chain's CDR3 is CASRANSGGQETQYF. Written as DNA, the CDR3 is TGTGCCAGCAGGGCCAACAGCGGGGGGCAGGAGACCCAGTACTTC.

This clonotype was seen at least ten times. The V and J genes are TRBV11-2 and TRBJ2-1; 11 nucleotides match TRBD1. In germline, CDR1 is SGHAT, CDR2 FQNNGV. The CDR3 extends over 16 amino acids. Unmatched junction bases numbered 7, after V lost 5 bases and J lost 4 bases. CDR3 DNA: TGTGCCAGCAGCCCGAGCGGACAGGGGGCATACAATGAGCAGTTCTTC. Protein sequence: CASSPSGQGAYNEQFF.

This clonotype was observed a few times. The rearrangement uses TRBV10-1 and TRBJ2-7; no reliable D call. The V and J ends lost 0 bases and 2 bases respectively, with 8 bases between them. The CDR3 runs 14 residues. Germline-derived CDR1 and CDR2 are WNHNN and SYGVQD (reference sequence). The CDR3 region is CASSESLETYEQYF. As DNA, the CDR3 is TGCGCCAGCAGTGAGTCCTTAGAAACCTACGAGCAGTACTTC.

V is TRBV4-2 and J is TRBJ1-3; tentative D call: TRBD1 (5 bases). Between the trimmed V and J ends, which lost 4 bases and 0 bases, there was a span of 10 bases. The CDR3 is 15 residues long. Germline loops: CDR1 LGHNA, CDR2 YNFKEQ. The DNA of the CDR3 is TGTGCCAGCAGCCGTGCGGGGGACTCTGGAAACACCATATATTTT. Its translation is CASSRAGDSGNTIYF.

This clonotype was detected ten times or more. The chain is built from TRBV10-3 and TRBJ1-1; D call uncertain. The CDR3 covers 12 residues. The V end was cut by 3 bases, the J end by 4 bases, with 6 bases between. Germline loops: CDR1 ENHRY, CDR2 SYGVKD. CDR3 DNA sequence: TGTGCCATCAGTGATGATGGCACTGAAGCTTTCTTT. Protein: CAISDDGTEAFF.

V is TRBV7-9 and J is TRBJ2-5; 9 nucleotides align to TRBD2. The CDR3 has 14 amino acids. CDR1 and CDR2 from the germline V gene are SEHNR and FQNEAQ (reference sequence). The trim removed 9 bases at V and 2 bases at J, leaving 7 bases unmatched. In nucleotides, the CDR3 is TGTGCCAGTTTAGCGGGGGCCCCACAAGAGACCCAGTACTTC. As protein: CASLAGAPQETQYF.

The chain carries TRBV6-2 or TRBV6-3 and TRBJ1-1; D not certain. This CDR3 has 14 residues. Trimming stripped 5 bases from V and 5 bases from J, with 15 bases between. Germline V gives CDR1 MNHEY, CDR2 SVGEGT. The CDR3 loop reads CASSPPPARTEAFF. CDR3 DNA sequence: TGTGCCAGCAGTCCCCCTCCGGCGCGGACTGAAGCTTTCTTT.

In this sample, this clonotype turned up a few times. The J gene is TRBJ2-5, the V gene TRBV25-1; 12 nucleotides match TRBD1. CDR3 length: 15 amino acids. Germline CDR1 reads MGHDK; CDR2 reads SYGVNS. Trimming cost V 3 bases and J 5 bases; bases outside gene matches: 4. Here the CDR3 DNA reads TGTGCCAGCAGTGACGGGACAGGGGGCGGGGAGACCCAGTACTTC. As protein: CASSDGTGGGETQYF.

In this sample, this clonotype turned up many times. This sequence joins TRBV6-2 or TRBV6-3 and TRBJ1-5; weak D call: TRBD1 (5 bases). Germline V gene data show CDR1 as MNHEY and CDR2 as SVGEGT. V lost 6 bases and J lost 0, with 12 bases in between. CDR3 length: 15 residues. CDR3 residues: CASRLRQNSNQPQHF. As DNA, the CDR3 is TGTGCCAGCAGGCTTCGACAGAATAGCAATCAGCCCCAGCATTTT.

The CDR3 sequence is CASSQGTYNEAFF. In DNA form, the CDR3 reads TGTGCCAGCAGCCAAGGGACTTACAATGAAGCTTTCTTT. This rearrangement joins TRBV3-1 to TRBJ1-1; the D is unclear. The length of the CDR3 is 13 residues. The germline V and J ends were trimmed by 1 base and 7 bases, with 10 bases remaining between them. Germline lookup yields CDR1 LGHDT and CDR2 YNNKEL (reference sequence).

This clonotype has only a few counts. The CDR3 bases are TGTGCCAGCAGCCGTCGGGGCAGGGTGATTCTAGCGGGAAACACCATATATTTT. Protein sequence: CASSRRGRVILAGNTIYF. The rearrangement links TRBV6-5 to TRBJ1-3; possible D gene TRBD1, 5 bases. V lost 6 bases to trimming and J lost 4 bases, with 25 bases between them. CDR3 length: 18 amino acids. Germline V lookup: CDR1 MNHEY, CDR2 SVGAGI.

This clonotype was counted ten times or more. The chain is built from TRBV28 and TRBJ2-7; 8 nucleotides match TRBD1. The junction had 6 bases not matched to a gene; V was cut back by 6 bases and J by 2 bases. CDR1 MDHEN and CDR2 SYDVKM come from the germline V gene. This CDR3 contains 14 residues. The CDR3 DNA reads TGTGCCAGCAGGCCGGGACAGGACCCCTACGAGCAGTACTTC. This gives the protein CASRPGQDPYEQYF. Full variable domain (remainder filled in from reference TRBV28 and TRBJ2-7): DVKVTQSSRYLVKRTGEKVFLECVQDMDHENMFWYRQDPGLGLRLIYFSYDVKMKEKGDIPEGYSVSREKKERFSLILESASTNQTSMYLCASRPGQDPYEQYFGPGTRLTVT.

This clonotype has more than one count but fewer than ten. The rearrangement links TRBV29-1 to TRBJ1-5; D is perhaps TRBD1 (5 bases). The CDR3 loop spans 13 amino acids. Trimming left V 3 bases short and J 6 bases short, with 12 bases between. Germline-derived CDR1 and CDR2 are SQVTM and ANQGSEA. The CDR3 bases are TGCAGCGTTGAGGGGGTAGAGGGTCAGCCCCAGCATTTT. It yields the protein CSVEGVEGQPQHF.

This clonotype was seen ten or more times. The chain links TRBV7-9 to TRBJ1-2; weak D call: TRBD1 (5 bases). The CDR3 has 15 residues. The germline V gene has CDR1 SEHNR and CDR2 FQNEAQ (reference sequence). V gave up 5 bases and J gave up 7 bases, with 20 bases separating them. The CDR3 spells CASSHLRGKFGGYTF. In DNA, the CDR3 is TGTGCCAGCAGCCATCTAAGGGGCAAATTTGGTGGCTACACCTTC.

This clonotype was seen at least ten times. This chain joins TRBV5-5 and TRBJ1-5, with 7 bases that match TRBD1. CDR1 and CDR2 from the germline V gene are SGHKS and YYEKEE (reference sequence). The V gene end was trimmed by 1 base and the J gene end by 3 bases; junction bases not matched to a gene: 4. CDR3 length equals 15 residues. The DNA of the CDR3 is TGTGCCAGCAGCTTGAAAGGGGGCTTCAATCAGCCCCAGCATTTT. It codes for CASSLKGGFNQPQHF.

The V call is TRBV7-9, the J call TRBJ1-6, with D unclear. The CDR3 is made up of 15 amino acids. The germline V gene has CDR1 SEHNR and CDR2 FQNEAQ (reference sequence). Trimming took off 3 bases at V and 9 bases at J, with 15 bases between the two ends. CDR3 protein: CASSFFDTKVSPLHF. The CDR3 bases are TGTGCCAGCAGCTTTTTTGACACCAAAGTTTCACCCCTCCACTTT.

This clonotype was counted only a few times. The chain links TRBV3-1 to TRBJ2-2; TRBD1 aligns across 7 bases. Germline values: CDR1 LGHDT, CDR2 YNNKEL (reference sequence). The CDR3 runs to 16 residues. The trim removed 4 bases at V and 2 bases at J, leaving 7 bases unmatched. The CDR3 reads CASSRLGQINTGELFF. CDR3 coding DNA: TGTGCCAGCAGCCGACTGGGACAGATTAACACCGGGGAGCTGTTTTTT. Complete variable domain (other parts from reference TRBV3-1 and TRBJ2-2): DTAVSQTPKYLVTQMGNDKSIKCEQNLGHDTMYWYKQDSKKFLKIMFSYNNKELIINETVPNRFSPKSPDKAHLNLHINSLELGDSAVYFCASSRLGQINTGELFFGEGSRLTVL.

This clonotype was seen more than once but under ten times. The rearrangement joins TRBV28 to TRBJ2-5; D possibly uses TRBD1 or TRBD2 (5 bases each). Trimming cost V 3 bases and J 1 base, with 12 bases left between them. This CDR3 region has 15 residues. CDR1 MDHEN and CDR2 SYDVKM come from the germline V gene. The CDR3 loop is CASSLAGALQETQYF. The CDR3 nucleotides are TGTGCCAGCAGTTTGGCCGGGGCCCTCCAAGAGACCCAGTACTTC.

There are a few counts of this clonotype. J is TRBJ1-2 and V is TRBV28, with 7 bases identical to TRBD1. The germline V gene has CDR1 MDHEN and CDR2 SYDVKM. The CDR3 is made up of 14 amino acids. The trim removed 5 bases at V and 4 bases at J, leaving 7 bases unmatched. The CDR3 loop is CASSPGGRLYGYTF. CDR3 nucleotides: TGTGCCAGCAGTCCAGGGGGGCGCCTCTATGGCTACACCTTC.

This clonotype was counted many times. This CDR3 is CSAVQGWSTEAFF. CDR3 in DNA: TGCAGCGCTGTGCAGGGGTGGAGCACTGAAGCTTTCTTT. V is TRBV29-1 and J is TRBJ1-1; a possible D gene is TRBD1 (6 bases). V was cut by 7 bases and J by 4 bases, with 16 bases left in between. The CDR3 contains 13 residues. Germline V lookup: CDR1 SQVTM, CDR2 ANQGSEA. The full variable domain, with the rest looked up from reference TRBV29-1 and TRBJ1-1, is SAVISQKPSRDICQRGTSLTIQCQVDSQVTMMFWYRQQPGQSLTLIATANQGSEATYESGFVIDKFPISRPNLTFSTLTVSNMSPEDSSIYLCSAVQGWSTEAFFGQGTRLTVV.